This passage covers 5 T cell receptor beta chains from one sample sequenced in a study of T cells in Graves' hyperthyroidism and ophthalmopathy. The investigators amplified TCR beta CDR3 regions from RNA transcripts. The TCR CDR3 was amplified in a first-round RT-PCR using the HTBI primer set. From the multiplex PCR reads, TCRdb called clonotypes with MiXCR, one entry per CDR3 protein. Of 250,000 or so distinct CDR3 sequences in the sample, roughly 15% were seen once. The sequencing sample was made of blood. These TCRs come from a woman in her thirties or forties with Graves' hyperthyroidism that later progressed to Graves' ophthalmopathy.

With regard to this clonotype: One end of the junction varies from germline; a read error may be responsible. The CDR3 protein is CSAQIADSYNGQFF. CDR3 nucleotides: TGCAGTGCCCAGATAGCGGACTCCTACAATGGGCAGTTCTTC. This chain joins TRBV20-1 and TRBJ2-1; weak D call: TRBD2 (6 bases). This CDR3 has 14 amino acids. In germline, CDR1 is DFQATT, CDR2 SNEGSKA (reference sequence).

This clonotype occurred many times. This chain joins TRBV29-1 and TRBJ2-3; 9 nucleotides agree with TRBD1. This CDR3 contains 15 residues. The V gene end was trimmed by 4 bases and the J gene end by 2 bases; junction bases not matched to a gene: 7. The germline CDR1 and CDR2 sequences are SQVTM and ANQGSEA. CDR3 in amino acids: CSVVRGTGPTDTQYF. In DNA form, the CDR3 reads TGCAGCGTTGTGAGAGGGACAGGGCCCACAGATACGCAGTATTTT.

This clonotype showed up many times. The J gene is TRBJ2-5, the V gene TRBV11-3; D remains ambiguous. CDR3 size: 13 residues. The V gene's germline CDR1 is SGHNT and CDR2 YENEEA. The V and J ends lost 3 bases and 6 bases respectively, with 11 bases between them. The CDR3 loop is CASSLSVGQTQYF. In DNA form, the CDR3 reads TGTGCCAGCAGCTTGTCCGTCGGACAGACCCAGTACTTC.

The chain combines TRBV20-1 with TRBJ2-1; D not certain. V lost 1 base and J 4 bases, leaving 14 bases between the germline ends. This CDR3 has 15 amino acids. Germline loops: CDR1 DFQATT, CDR2 SNEGSKA (reference sequence). The CDR3 spells CSARASPAPYNEQFF. The DNA of the CDR3 is TGCAGTGCTAGAGCGTCGCCGGCACCTTACAATGAGCAGTTCTTC.

This clonotype was counted only a few times. The V call is TRBV19, the J call TRBJ2-6; D uncertain. The CDR3 has 17 amino acids. Germline CDR1 and CDR2: LNHDA and SQIVND (reference sequence). Between the trimmed V and J ends, which lost 5 bases and 0 bases, there was a span of 14 bases. The CDR3 loop reads CASSGIQRSSGANVLTF. The CDR3 region has the DNA TGTGCCAGTAGTGGGATACAGAGAAGCTCTGGGGCCAACGTCCTGACTTTC.